The TCR beta chain under discussion was sequenced for a study of breast tumors, draining lymph nodes, adjacent tissues. Study-wide results and limits: Data fit most tumor T cells coming from lymph node, expanding in tumor. Tumors had less TCR diversity than lymph nodes, more than nontumor tissue.

The V and J ends lost 4 bases and 4 bases, in that order; junction bases with no gene match: 4. The CDR3 has 13 residues. The germline CDR1 and CDR2 sequences are DFQATT and SNEGSKA (reference sequence). Using its own MiXCR run on the multiplex PCR reads, TCRdb lists one record per CDR3 protein. The table lists 50,000 to 55,000 distinct CDR3 sequences, around 45% of them singletons. Comments on this clonotype: Its target is unknown.

The specimen sequenced was breast tumor tissue. The TCR sequence derives from a female donor with breast cancer. Some clones in this sample may be carry-over from other donors' samples. The chain uses TRBV20-1 and TRBJ1-3; 7 nucleotides agree with TRBD1. CDR3 in amino acids: CSATPGQGNTIYF. The CDR3 region has the DNA TGCAGTGCTACCCCGGGACAGGGAAACACCATATATTTT.